Following are 21 T cell receptor gamma chains from one sample sequenced in a study of Vδ1+ human thymocytes. Study-level points and caveats: Highly polyclonal TRG and TRD repertoires with Gaussian CDR3 length distributions appeared in thymus.

The antigens of these receptors remain unknown. The template was reverse-transcribed extracted RNA. Multiplex PCR used pooled V-gene forward primers and a constant-region reverse primer to amplify CDR3s. TCRdb re-called clones from the multiplex PCR reads using CATT. The sample has some 37,000 gamma-chain clones; 20% to 25% are singletons. The sequenced material came from Vdelta1+ gamma-delta thymocytes from the thymus. Subset of the sample: FACS-sorted CD3+ TCRalphabeta- TCRVdelta1+ TCRVdelta2- thymocytes. The receptor source for this set is a girl under three years old who had congenital heart surgery.

The chain employs TRGV9 and TRGJ1 or TRGJ2. The CDR3 spans 13 residues. Germline loops: CDR1 GITISATS, CDR2 ISYDGTV (reference sequence). The V and J ends lost 4 bases and 12 bases, in that order; junction bases with no gene match: 15. As DNA, the CDR3 is TGTGCCTTGTGGGATAACCTAGGGGTGGGGAAACTCTTT. Its protein product is CALWDNLGVGKLF.

A few counts support this clone. The gene calls are TRGV3 and TRGJ1 or TRGJ2. Losses at the gene ends were 0 bases for V and 4 bases for J; bases not matched to a gene: 15. Germline-derived CDR1 and CDR2 are VTNTFY and YDVSTARD (reference sequence). CDR3 length: 17 residues. CDR3 residues: CATWDRGPKVLYYKKLF. As DNA, the CDR3 is TGTGCCACCTGGGACAGGGGGCCCAAGGTTTTGTATTATAAGAAACTCTTT.

V and J are TRGV3 and TRGJ1 or TRGJ2. Germline assignment: CDR1 VTNTFY and CDR2 YDVSTARD (reference sequence). The V segment lost 2 bases and the J segment 1 base; nucleotides outside the gene matches: 5. The CDR3 consists of 14 residues. CDR3 nucleotide sequence: TGTGCCACCTGGGACATCCCTAATTATTATAAGAAACTCTTT. Translation gives CATWDIPNYYKKLF.

This sequence joins TRGV9 and TRGJ1 or TRGJ2. This CDR3 has 13 residues. J was trimmed by 9 bases and V by 1 base; bases with no gene match: 9. The germline V gene encodes CDR1 GITISATS and CDR2 ISYDGTV (reference sequence). The CDR3 reads CALWEVLQRKKLF. CDR3 sequence (DNA): TGTGCCTTGTGGGAGGTTCTACAACGTAAGAAACTCTTT.

This clone was seen only a few times. The rearrangement uses TRGV8 and TRGJ1 or TRGJ2. This CDR3 has 15 residues. V trimming: 5 bases; J trimming: 9 bases; junction bases outside the gene matches: 19. Per germline, CDR1 VENAVY and CDR2 YDSYNSRV. CDR3 sequence: CATWGTLRFGGKKLF. CDR3 coding DNA: TGTGCCACCTGGGGGACCCTTCGCTTCGGGGGTAAGAAACTCTTT.

Note on this clone: The sample carries other DNA sequences with the same CDR3. The chain joins TRGV2 to TRGJP2. From germline, CDR1 is EGSNGY and CDR2 YDSYNSKV. With V trimmed by 0 bases and J by 0 bases, 4 bases remained unmatched. The CDR3 is 16 residues long. The CDR3 loop is CATWDGSYSSDWIKTF. The CDR3 DNA is TGTGCCACCTGGGACGGGTCCTATAGTAGTGATTGGATCAAGACGTTT.

This clone was seen a few times. The chain employs TRGV8 and TRGJP2. This CDR3 region has 10 residues. From germline, CDR1 is VENAVY and CDR2 YDSYNSRV. Trimming took 9 bases from V and 10 from J; bases not matched to a gene: 5. Here the CDR3 reads CATQGWIKTF. DNA for the CDR3: TGTGCCACCCAGGGTTGGATCAAGACGTTT.

J is TRGJ1 or TRGJ2 and V is TRGV8. In germline, CDR1 is VENAVY, CDR2 YDSYNSRV. This CDR3 region has 14 residues. Unmatched junction bases numbered 14, after V lost 5 bases and J lost 7 bases. The CDR3 reads CATWVPEDCYKKLF. The CDR3 DNA is TGTGCCACCTGGGTCCCGGAGGATTGCTATAAGAAACTCTTT.

The chain carries TRGV3 and TRGJP2. The trim removed 2 bases at V and 3 bases at J, leaving 9 bases unmatched. This CDR3 region has 16 residues. Germline values: CDR1 VTNTFY, CDR2 YDVSTARD (reference sequence). The CDR3 here is CATWDTFGGSDWIKTF. CDR3 DNA: TGTGCCACCTGGGACACCTTCGGGGGTAGTGATTGGATCAAGACGTTT.

V and J are TRGV8 and TRGJ1 or TRGJ2. This CDR3 contains 15 residues. From germline, CDR1 is VENAVY and CDR2 YDSYNSRV. V trimming: 2 bases; J trimming: 4 bases; junction bases outside the gene matches: 11. For the CDR3, the DNA is TGTGCCACCTGGGATACCATCGACGCATATTATAAGAAACTCTTT. Protein: CATWDTIDAYYKKLF.

This clone was seen only a few times. The chain carries TRGV9 and TRGJ1 or TRGJ2. The germline CDR1 and CDR2 sequences are GITISATS and ISYDGTV (reference sequence). The trim removed 3 bases at V and 1 base at J, leaving 3 bases unmatched. The CDR3 loop spans 13 amino acids. The CDR3 here is CALWEFNYYKKLF. The CDR3, as DNA: TGTGCCTTGTGGGAGTTTAATTATTATAAGAAACTCTTT.

The genes are TRGV3 and TRGJP2. Germline values: CDR1 VTNTFY, CDR2 YDVSTARD (reference sequence). The trim removed 5 bases at V and 4 bases at J, leaving 13 bases unmatched. This CDR3 comprises 16 residues. CDR3: CATWAIGVHSDWIKTF. DNA for the CDR3: TGTGCCACCTGGGCAATAGGAGTTCATAGTGATTGGATCAAGACGTTT.

On this clone: Within the sample, other DNA sequences also encode this same CDR3. The V gene is TRGV4, the J gene TRGJ1 or TRGJ2. The CDR3 has 13 residues. With 2 bases clipped from V and 3 bases from J, the junction kept 4 bases outside the gene matches. Germline V CDR1 and CDR2: EGSTGY, YDSYTSSV. The CDR3 DNA is TGTGCCACCTGGGATGTGTCTTATTATAAGAAACTCTTT. Translation gives CATWDVSYYKKLF.

The chain uses TRGV5 and TRGJ1 or TRGJ2. The CDR3 loop spans 15 amino acids. Germline lookup yields CDR1 VINAFY and CDR2 YDVSNSKD. The junction had 11 bases not matched to a gene; V was cut back by 3 bases and J by 3 bases. The CDR3 bases are TGTGCCACCTGGGACTTGCCCCCACTTTATTATAAGAAACTCTTT. Its protein product is CATWDLPPLYYKKLF.

On this clone itself: This likely reflects a read error, since a far larger clone is one base away. The same CDR3 is also encoded by other DNA sequences in this sample. The chain carries TRGV9 and TRGJ1 or TRGJ2. CDR1 is GITISATS, CDR2 ISYDGTV, per germline (reference sequence). The junction had 4 bases not matched to a gene; V was cut back by 2 bases and J by 6 bases. The CDR3 spans 12 residues. CDR3 sequence (DNA): TGTGCCTTGTGGGAGGATTTTTATAAGAAACTCTTT. It codes for CALWEDFYKKLF.

The rearrangement links TRGV2 to TRGJ1 or TRGJ2. The CDR3 runs to 13 residues. Germline-derived CDR1 and CDR2 are EGSNGY and YDSYNSKV. The ends lost 0 bases at V and 11 bases at J; junction bases unmatched: 10. CDR3 coding DNA: TGTGCCACCTGGGACGGGCCCCTCAAAGAGAAACTCTTT. Its protein is CATWDGPLKEKLF.

This clone was seen a handful of times. Other DNA variants within this sample encode the same CDR3. J is TRGJP2 and V is TRGV8. This CDR3 comprises 15 residues. J gave up 0 bases and V 4 bases, and 5 bases lay outside the gene matches. Germline V CDR1 and CDR2: VENAVY, YDSYNSRV. The CDR3 loop is CATWEKYSSDWIKTF. CDR3 bases: TGTGCCACCTGGGAAAAATATAGTAGTGATTGGATCAAGACGTTT.

This clone was counted between two and nine times. The chain carries TRGV5 and TRGJP2. The CDR3 covers 13 residues. V dropped 4 bases and J dropped 6; count of bases not matched to a gene: 5. Germline loops: CDR1 VINAFY, CDR2 YDVSNSKD. CDR3 region: CATWECRDWIKTF. The CDR3 region has the DNA TGTGCCACCTGGGAGTGTCGTGATTGGATCAAGACGTTT.

To note about this clone: This sample includes further DNA sequences coding for the same CDR3. The rearrangement joins TRGV9 to TRGJ1 or TRGJ2. Germline CDR1 is GITISATS and CDR2 is ISYDGTV (reference sequence). The CDR3 runs 11 residues. After removal of 5 bases from V and 6 bases from J, the junction contained 4 bases not matched to a gene. In nucleotides, the CDR3 is TGTGCCTTGTGGGTCTCTTATAAGAAACTCTTT. This sequence encodes CALWVSYKKLF.

Of note for this clone: Other DNA sequences of this sample code for an identical CDR3. The chain has TRGV2 and TRGJ1 or TRGJ2. Germline trimming cut 1 base from V and 2 bases from J; bases unmatched to any gene: 5. Looked up from germline, CDR1 is EGSNGY and CDR2 is YDSYNSKV. The CDR3 runs to 14 residues. CDR3 sequence: CATWDGTHYYKKLF. As DNA, the CDR3 is TGTGCCACCTGGGACGGAACCCATTATTATAAGAAACTCTTT.

J is TRGJP2 and V is TRGV9. V lost 1 base and J lost 2; bases outside the gene matches: 10. Germline V gene sequence: CDR1 GITISATS, CDR2 ISYDGTV (reference sequence). There are 17 residues in the CDR3. This chain's CDR3 is CALWEVQGLSSDWIKTF. CDR3 DNA: TGTGCCTTGTGGGAGGTCCAAGGATTAAGTAGTGATTGGATCAAGACGTTT.